These 15 T cell receptor beta chains came from one sample sequenced in a study of beta chain features in type 1 diabetes. All of the isolated RNA was reverse transcribed, so expressed TCRB transcripts were sequenced. Assay used: immunoSEQ multiplex PCR; TCRdb lists only in-frame clones, some missing. This sample has 300,000 to 350,000 clones, with 12% to 15% found just once. The sample comprised central memory CD4+ T cells from blood. Receptors were obtained from a man aged 25-45 years in good health.

This clone came up a few times. The rearrangement joins TRBV7-7 to TRBJ2-7; weak D call: TRBD1 (7 bases). V was shortened by 6 bases and J by 5 bases, with 14 bases between the two germline ends. CDR3 size: 13 residues. The germline V gene has CDR1 SSHAT and CDR2 FNYEAQ (reference sequence). CDR3 residues: CASSRAGQNEQYV. The CDR3 DNA reads as TGTGCCAGCAGTCGCGCGGGACAGAACGAGCAGTACGTC.

This clone has a handful of counts. This sample includes further DNA sequences coding for the same CDR3. This chain links TRBV11-3 with TRBJ2-3; D remains unclear. The CDR3 is made up of 11 amino acids. Germline V lookup: CDR1 SGHNT, CDR2 YENEEA. V shed 5 bases and J shed 3 bases, with 3 bases lying between them. The DNA for the CDR3 is TGTGCCAGCAGCCCAACAGATACGCAGTATTTT. Protein: CASSPTDTQYF.

This clone appeared many times. The chain carries TRBV7-9 and TRBJ2-3, with 8 bases fitting TRBD1. From germline, CDR1 is SEHNR and CDR2 FQNEAQ (reference sequence). With V trimmed by 5 bases and J by 4 bases, 2 bases remained unmatched. CDR3 length: 13 amino acids. CDR3 amino acids: CASSRTGPDTQYF. CDR3 in DNA: TGTGCCAGCAGCCGGACAGGGCCAGATACGCAGTATTTT.

In its sample, this clone was seen a few times. The rearrangement joins TRBV6-5 to TRBJ2-5, with a weak D call TRBD1 (6 bases). Germline V lookup: CDR1 MNHEY, CDR2 SVGAGI. Deletions cut 6 bases from V and 6 bases from J, with 11 bases between. The length of the CDR3 is 12 residues. In DNA form, the CDR3 reads TGTGCCAGCAGGACAGGAAGAAAGACCCAGTACTTC. Its translation: CASRTGRKTQYF.

A note on this clone: An end of the junction does not agree with germline; a read error may underlie this. The V and J genes are TRBV7-9 and TRBJ2-6; TRBD1 is a possible D gene (5 bases). The CDR3 runs to 15 residues. Germline V lookup: CDR1 SEHNR, CDR2 FQNEAQ (reference sequence). Written as DNA, the CDR3 is TGCGCCAGCAGCCACCACAGGACTGGGGCCAACGTCCTGACTTTC. As protein: CASSHHRTGANVLTF. Looking up the rest from reference TRBV7-9 and TRBJ2-6 gives the full variable domain: DTGVSQNPRHKITKRGQNVTFRCDPISEHNRLYWYRQTLGQGPEFLTYFQNEAQLEKSRLLSDRFSAERPKGSFSTLEIQRTEQGDSAMYLCASSHHRTGANVLTFGAGSRLTVL.

The chain has TRBV28 and TRBJ2-1; 7 nucleotides line up with TRBD2. The CDR3 consists of 14 residues. The germline V gene encodes CDR1 MDHEN and CDR2 SYDVKM. J lost 5 bases, V lost 2 bases, and 3 bases had no gene match. The CDR3 coding sequence is TGTGCCAGCAGTTTAGTAGCGGGTAACAATGAGCAGTTCTTC. This codes for CASSLVAGNNEQFF.

This clone was detected many times. V is TRBV6-5 and J is TRBJ2-1, with TRBD2 matching 11 bases. The V gene end was trimmed by 9 bases and the J gene end by 8 bases; junction bases not matched to a gene: 12. Germline V gene lookup returns CDR1 MNHEY and CDR2 SVGAGI. This CDR3 region has 15 residues. As DNA, the CDR3 is TGTGCCAGTGGACTAGCGGGTAGTCTAGGGGATGAGCAGTTCTTC. Translation: CASGLAGSLGDEQFF.

A few counts support this clone. The chain links TRBV29-1 to TRBJ2-7, with D possibly being TRBD2 (7 bases). From germline, CDR1 is SQVTM and CDR2 ANQGSEA. Trimming removed 4 bases at V and 6 bases at J, with 13 bases between. The CDR3 has 12 residues. This CDR3 is CSVGTGRAEQYF. The CDR3 DNA follows: TGCAGCGTTGGCACAGGGAGGGCCGAGCAGTACTTC.

Points on this clone: Different DNA sequences within this sample yield the same CDR3. V and J are TRBV5-4 and TRBJ1-2; D is perhaps TRBD1 (6 bases). This CDR3 is 12 amino acids long. Germline CDR1 reads SGHNT; CDR2 reads YYREEE (reference sequence). Deletions cut 4 bases from V and 4 bases from J, with 8 bases between. The CDR3: CASSQDSYGYTF. CDR3 coding DNA: TGTGCCAGCAGCCAGGACAGCTATGGCTACACCTTC. Using reference TRBV5-4 and TRBJ1-2 for the parts outside the CDR3, the full variable domain is ETGVTQSPTHLIKTRGQQVTLRCSSQSGHNTVSWYQQALGQGPQFIFQYYREEENGRGNFPPRFSGLQFPNYSSELNVNALELDDSALYLCASSQDSYGYTFGSGTRLTVV.

V is TRBV9 and J is TRBJ2-7; D not certain. Germline V gene data show CDR1 as SGDLS and CDR2 as YYNGEE. V was pared by 3 bases and J by 6 bases, with 13 bases between. The CDR3 runs to 13 residues. The CDR3 sequence is CASSALLPPEQYV. As DNA, the CDR3 is TGTGCCAGCAGCGCCCTCCTCCCTCCCGAGCAGTACGTC.

This clone was counted a few times. The J gene is TRBJ2-1, the V gene TRBV13; D might be TRBD1 or TRBD2, each matching 6 bases. V lost 4 bases and J 7 bases, leaving 14 bases between the germline ends. Germline V gene data show CDR1 as PRHDT and CDR2 as FYEKMQ (reference sequence). CDR3 size: 14 residues. In DNA form, the CDR3 reads TGTGCCAGCAGCTACCAACCGGGGGCAAATGAGCAGTTCTTC. Translated: CASSYQPGANEQFF.

This sequence joins TRBV5-1 and TRBJ1-2; 11 positions agree with TRBD1. Trimming removed 4 bases from V and 3 bases from J; junction bases left unmatched: 8. Germline assignment: CDR1 SGHRS and CDR2 YFSETQ. This CDR3 is 16 amino acids long. DNA of the CDR3: TGCGCCAGCAGCAGGACCGGACAGGGGGCGTACTATGGCTACACCTTC. Translated, it gives CASSRTGQGAYYGYTF. The variable domain in full, with the rest retrieved from reference TRBV5-1 and TRBJ1-2, is KAGVTQTPRYLIKTRGQQVTLSCSPISGHRSVSWYQQTPGQGLQFLFEYFSETQRNKGNFPGRFSGRQFSNSRSEMNVSTLELGDSALYLCASSRTGQGAYYGYTFGSGTRLTVV.

The rearrangement joins TRBV2 to TRBJ1-1, with D maybe TRBD1 (5 bases). The CDR3 consists of 13 residues. The germline gives CDR1 SNHLY, CDR2 FYNNEI. Deletions cut 7 bases from V and 2 bases from J, with 11 bases between. CDR3 DNA: TGTGCCAGCATGGGGGGAAAAAACACTGAAGCTTTCTTT. This gives the protein CASMGGKNTEAFF.

The V and J genes are TRBV4-3 and TRBJ2-1; 8 bases map to TRBD2. Germline V gene lookup returns CDR1 LGHNA and CDR2 YSLEER. The V and J ends lost 2 bases and 6 bases, in that order; junction bases with no gene match: 6. This CDR3 spans 15 amino acids. The CDR3 reads CASSQLLAEINEQFF. The DNA for the CDR3 is TGCGCCAGCAGCCAACTACTAGCGGAGATCAATGAGCAGTTCTTC.

Points on this clone: Distinct nucleotide sequences in the sample also encode this CDR3. The V call is TRBV7-2, the J call TRBJ1-5; D is uncertain. The V gene's germline CDR1 is SGHTA and CDR2 FQGNSA. Trimming removed 1 base from V and 0 bases from J, with 7 bases in between. This CDR3 spans 15 amino acids. The CDR3 DNA follows: TGTGCCAGCAGCTTAGTGGGAAATAGCAATCAGCCCCAGCATTTT. Protein product: CASSLVGNSNQPQHF.